The following is a TCR beta chain sequence with its context. Germline CDR1 reads LGHNA; CDR2 reads YNFKEQ. The CDR3 is made up of 18 amino acids. V was trimmed by 1 base and J by 0 bases, leaving 16 bases between them. The record originates from a study of T cells in Graves' hyperthyroidism and ophthalmopathy. Amplification of TCR beta CDR3 regions used RNA as the template. An initial round of RT-PCR targeting the TCR CDR3 relied on the HTBI primer set. A single record per CDR3 protein comes from TCRdb applying MiXCR to the multiplex PCR reads. The sample records about 770,000 distinct CDR3 sequences, around a sixth being singletons.

This receptor was obtained from a woman between 45 and 65 years old with Graves' hyperthyroidism that later progressed to Graves' ophthalmopathy. The sequencing input was blood. The chain is built from TRBV4-2 and TRBJ2-1, with D possibly being TRBD1 or TRBD2 (6 bases each). The CDR3 region is CASSQGGQSGASYNEQFF. CDR3 bases: TGTGCCAGCAGCCAAGGTGGCCAATCGGGGGCCTCCTACAATGAGCAGTTCTTC.